The table lists the clone carrying this T cell receptor (beta chain) with a few counts. The antigen is not known. The authors gated naive CD8 T cells as CD8+CD4-CCR7+CD45RA+ for sorting. TCRdb processed the PCR reads anew with MiXCR; each CDR3 protein has one entry. The data contain around 480,000 distinct CDR3 sequences, roughly 25% of them singletons. The data are from a study of molecular identifiers for immune sequencing clone quantification. The CDR3 totals 12 residues. Looked up from germline, CDR1 is MNHEY and CDR2 is SVGEGT. V gave up 6 bases and J gave up 5 bases, with 11 bases separating them. Study-wide findings and caveats: In a background of around 1 million naive cells, spiked Jurkat TCR RNA from one cell was reportedly detectable. Clone sizes that are highly expanded could be underestimated when identical TCR molecules share a barcode.

The gene calls are TRBV6-2 or TRBV6-3 and TRBJ2-7; D not certain. Sequenced sample: naive CD8+ T cells from blood, with Jurkat cell RNA spiked in. Subset of the sample: FACS-sorted CD8+CD4-CCR7+CD45RA+ naive T cells. This clonotype was sampled from a human donor in good health. Some libraries in this study had Jurkat cell RNA spiked in. In DNA form, the CDR3 reads TGTGCCAGCAGCTGGTTCATGGACGAGCAGTACTTC. This gives the protein CASSWFMDEQYF.